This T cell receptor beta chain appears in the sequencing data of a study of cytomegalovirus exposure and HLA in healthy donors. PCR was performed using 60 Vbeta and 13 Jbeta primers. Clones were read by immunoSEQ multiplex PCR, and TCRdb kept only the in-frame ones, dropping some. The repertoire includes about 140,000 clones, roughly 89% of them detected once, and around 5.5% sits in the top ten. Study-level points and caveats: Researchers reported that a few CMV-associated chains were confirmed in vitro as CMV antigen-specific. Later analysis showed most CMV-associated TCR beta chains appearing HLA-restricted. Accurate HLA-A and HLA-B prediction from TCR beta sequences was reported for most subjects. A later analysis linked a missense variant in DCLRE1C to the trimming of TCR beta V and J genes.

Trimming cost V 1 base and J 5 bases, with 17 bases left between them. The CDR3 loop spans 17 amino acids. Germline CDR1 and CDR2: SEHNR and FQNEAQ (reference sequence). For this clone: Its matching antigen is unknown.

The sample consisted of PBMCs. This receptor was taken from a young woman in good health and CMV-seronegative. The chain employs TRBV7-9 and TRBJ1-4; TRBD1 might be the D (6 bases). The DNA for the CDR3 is TGTGCCAGCAGCTTAGGGACAGAAATGGACCTGAATGAAAAACTGTTTTTT. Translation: CASSLGTEMDLNEKLFF.